The sequence of this TCR beta chain was determined in a study of CD8+ T cells in alopecia areata. Following RNA extraction, reverse transcription yielded cDNA that acted as the sequencing template. Here immunoSEQ multiplex PCR was the method, and the copy in TCRdb shows in-frame clones only, minus some. The sample has around 100,000 clones, 56% seen once. Trimming shortened V by 4 bases and J by 2 bases, and 15 bases separated the two germline ends. The CDR3 length is 17 residues. Germline CDR1 and CDR2: SEHNR and FQNEAQ (reference sequence). Regarding treatment: oral pan-JAK inhibitor, 5-10 mg twice daily.

The chain employs TRBV7-9 and TRBJ2-6; maybe TRBD2 (6 bases). Sequenced material: CD4+ T cells sorted from blood, taken at week 24, from a patient treated with tofacitinib. This clonotype originated in a human donor with alopecia areata. CDR3 amino acids: CASSSPGGLTGANVLTF. DNA of the CDR3: TGTGCCAGCAGCTCCCCCGGAGGACTAACTGGGGCCAACGTCCTGACTTTC.